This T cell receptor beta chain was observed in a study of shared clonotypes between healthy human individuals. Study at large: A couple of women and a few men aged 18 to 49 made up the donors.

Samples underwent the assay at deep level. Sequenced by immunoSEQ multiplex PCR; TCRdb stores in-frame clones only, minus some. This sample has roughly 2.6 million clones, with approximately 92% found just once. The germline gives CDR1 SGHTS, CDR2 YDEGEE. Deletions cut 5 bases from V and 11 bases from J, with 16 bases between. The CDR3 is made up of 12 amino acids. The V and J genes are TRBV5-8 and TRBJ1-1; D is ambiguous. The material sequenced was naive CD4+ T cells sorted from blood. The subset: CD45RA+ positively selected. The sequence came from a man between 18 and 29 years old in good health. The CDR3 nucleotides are TGTGCCAGCAGTGACGCCATCATAATGGCTTTCTTT. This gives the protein CASSDAIIMAFF.